This TCR beta chain originates from a study of T cell changes during pregnancy in multiple sclerosis. Germline CDR1 is SGHAT and CDR2 is FQNNGV. V gave up 5 bases and J gave up 7 bases, with 11 bases separating them. CDR3 length: 12 residues. Some clones are missing from TCRdb's copy, which holds only in-frame ones; the method was immunoSEQ multiplex PCR. The sample consists of about 93,000 clones, 91% of them appearing once. The chain employs TRBV11-2 and TRBJ1-1; possible D gene TRBD1, 5 bases. The TCR sequence derives from a female donor in good health, enrolled as a control in a pregnancy study. The sequencing here drew on peripheral blood, taken after pregnancy. CDR3 nucleotide sequence: TGTGCCAGCAGCCCGTTCGGGGGTGAAGCTTTCTTT. The encoded protein is CASSPFGGEAFF.